This T cell receptor beta chain was recorded in a study of blood T cell repertoires in COVID-19. Study in general: Both acute and convalescent COVID-19 samples were obtained from the United States, Italy and Spain. The cDNA or gDNA used as material had been derived from T cells, B-cell-depleted T cells, or PBMCs.

V lost 1 base to trimming and J lost 6 bases, with 19 bases between them. The CDR3 consists of 16 residues. Per germline, CDR1 SGHVS and CDR2 FQNEAQ. Original analysis: Nucleated cell number was recorded as an estimate derived from reference gene primer amplification. Generated by immunoSEQ multiplex PCR, the TCRdb table keeps only in-frame clones and is missing some. The V and J calls and clone size are taken from that table; D and trimming were inferred from the DNA. This sample has a few hundred thousand clones, with about four fifths found just once. V gene TRBV7-8 combines with J gene TRBJ2-7; D possibly corresponds to TRBD1 (6 bases). The receptor comes from a middle-aged man with active or convalescent COVID-19. Input material: peripheral blood. The CDR3 DNA is TGTGCCAGCAGCTTAGGAGGGTTGGGCAGGGGCGGCGAGCAGTACTTC. Translation gives CASSLGGLGRGGEQYF.